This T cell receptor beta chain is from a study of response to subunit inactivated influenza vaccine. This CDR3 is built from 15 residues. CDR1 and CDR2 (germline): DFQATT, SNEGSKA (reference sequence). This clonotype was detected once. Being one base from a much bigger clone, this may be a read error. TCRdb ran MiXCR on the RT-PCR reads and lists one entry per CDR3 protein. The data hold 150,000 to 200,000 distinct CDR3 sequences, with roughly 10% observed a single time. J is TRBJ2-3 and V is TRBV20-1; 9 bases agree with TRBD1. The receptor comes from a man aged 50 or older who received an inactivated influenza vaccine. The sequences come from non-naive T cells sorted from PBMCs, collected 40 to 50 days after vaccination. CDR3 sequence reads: CCARRGTGTTDTQYF. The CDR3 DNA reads TGCTGTGCTAGGAGGGGGACAGGGACCACAGATACGCAGTATTTT.